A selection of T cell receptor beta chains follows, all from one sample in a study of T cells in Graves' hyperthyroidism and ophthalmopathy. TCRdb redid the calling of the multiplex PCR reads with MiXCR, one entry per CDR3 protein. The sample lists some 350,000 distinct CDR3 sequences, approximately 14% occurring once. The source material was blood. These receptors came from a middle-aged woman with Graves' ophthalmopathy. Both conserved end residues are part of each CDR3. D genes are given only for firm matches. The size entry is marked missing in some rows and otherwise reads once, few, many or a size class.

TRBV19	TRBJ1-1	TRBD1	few	TGTGCCAGTAGCCCCCTCACAGGGGCGGAAGCTTTCTTT	CASSPLTGAEAFF
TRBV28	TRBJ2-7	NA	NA	TGTGCCAGCAGCAAGGGCAGGGCCTACGAGCAGTACTTC	CASSKGRAYEQYF
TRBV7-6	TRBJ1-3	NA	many	TGTGCCAGCAGCCCCTTTCAGGGAAGAGGTGGAAACACCATATATTTT	CASSPFQGRGGNTIYF
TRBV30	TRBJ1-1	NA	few	TGTGCCTGGGGGTGCGACACTGAAGCTTTCTTT	CAWGCDTEAFF
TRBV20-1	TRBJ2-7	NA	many	TGCAGTGCTAGACTTAAACGGACCTACGAGCAGTACTTC	CSARLKRTYEQYF
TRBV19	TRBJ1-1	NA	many	TGTGCCAGTAGTAGAAGGACGACAGGTCTGAACACTGAAGCTTTCTTT	CASSRRTTGLNTEAFF
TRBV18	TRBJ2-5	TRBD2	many	TGTGCCAGCTCACCTCGGGAGGAAGAGACCCAGTACTTC	CASSPREEETQYF
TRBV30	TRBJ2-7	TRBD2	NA	TGTGCCTGGAGTCCCGTTGGGGGAGGGCACGAGCAGTACTTC	CAWSPVGGGHEQYF
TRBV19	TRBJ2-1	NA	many	TGTGCCAGTAGTCAAACTAGTTCACATGAGCAGTTCTTC	CASSQTSSHEQFF
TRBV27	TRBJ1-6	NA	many	TGTGCCAGCAGTTCGCAAGACGGTCGCTATAATTCACCCCTCCACTTT	CASSSQDGRYNSPLHF
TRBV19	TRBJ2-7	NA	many	TGTGCCAGCCGTGGGCACCCCTACGAGCAGTACTTC	CASRGHPYEQYF
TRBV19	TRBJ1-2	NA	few	TGTGCCAGTAGTATAGGCGTTGGGCTGAGCTATGGCTACACCTTC	CASSIGVGLSYGYTF
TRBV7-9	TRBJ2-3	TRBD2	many	TGTGCCAGCAGCCCAAGACTAGCGGGGTCTCCAGATACGCAGTATTTT	CASSPRLAGSPDTQYF
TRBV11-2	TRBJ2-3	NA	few	TGCGCCAGCAGCCAAGCGGGCGGGGCGGGCACAGATACGCAGTATTTT	CASSQAGGAGTDTQYF
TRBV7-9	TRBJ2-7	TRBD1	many	TGTGCCAGCAGCTGGACAGGGGAAGCCTACGAGCAGTACTTC	CASSWTGEAYEQYF
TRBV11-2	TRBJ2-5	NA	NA	TGTGCCAGCAGACTCCAGTGGCTCCAAGAGACCCAGTACTTC	CASRLQWLQETQYF
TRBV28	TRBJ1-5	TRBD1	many	TGTGCCAGCACCACGGGCTGGGGCAGGGGGATCGATCAGCCCCAGCATTTT	CASTTGWGRGIDQPQHF
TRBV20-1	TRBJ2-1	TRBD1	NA	TGCAGTGCTAGAGAGCTCCTGGGGACAGGGGGCTTTAATGAGCAGTTCTTC	CSARELLGTGGFNEQFF
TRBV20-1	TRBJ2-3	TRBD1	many	TGCAGTGCTAACCGGCCGCAGGGGGTGGCAGATACGCAGTATTTT	CSANRPQGVADTQYF
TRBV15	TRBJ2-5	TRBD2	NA	TGTGCCACCAGCGGTAGCGGGGGGGCCCAAGAGACCCAGTACTTC	CATSGSGGAQETQYF
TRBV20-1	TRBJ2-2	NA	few	TGCAGTGCCGCCGGCCACAGGGCGAACACCGGGGAGCTGTTTTTT	CSAAGHRANTGELFF
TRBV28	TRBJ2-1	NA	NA	TGTGCCAGCAGTTACCGGACCCGAAGCTCCTACAATGAGCAGTTCTTC	CASSYRTRSSYNEQFF
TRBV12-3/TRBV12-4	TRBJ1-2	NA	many	TGTGCCAGCAGTGGGCCGGGTTATGGCTACACCTTC	CASSGPGYGYTF
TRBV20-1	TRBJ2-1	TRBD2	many	TGCAGTGCTCCCTCGCGGGGCGGGAGCTCCTACAATGAGCAGTTCTTC	CSAPSRGGSSYNEQFF
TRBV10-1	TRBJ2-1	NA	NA	TGCGCCAGCAGTGAGTCGGTGGGGGTTGAGCAGTTCTTC	CASSESVGVEQFF
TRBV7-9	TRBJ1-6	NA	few	TGTGCCAGCAGCATTACAGGGAATAATTCACCCCTCCACTTT	CASSITGNNSPLHF
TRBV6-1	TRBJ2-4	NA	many	TGTGCCAGCACCCTTAAGGCACAGTTAGCCAAAAACATTCAGTACTTC	CASTLKAQLAKNIQYF
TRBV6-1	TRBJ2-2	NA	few	TGTGCCAGCAGTGGGCAGATTCCTCCGAACACCGGGGAGCTGTTTTTT	CASSGQIPPNTGELFF
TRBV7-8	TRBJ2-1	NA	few	TGTGCCAGCAGCCCAGGTCTTACAGGGTGGGGCAATGAGCAGTTCTTC	CASSPGLTGWGNEQFF
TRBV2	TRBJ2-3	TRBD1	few	TGTGCCAGCAGGAAAAAGGGGGCTCCTTTCACAGATACGCAGTATTTT	CASRKKGAPFTDTQYF
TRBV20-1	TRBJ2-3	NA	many	TGCAGTGCTTCAGGGAATTTTGACGCAGATACGCAGTATTTT	CSASGNFDADTQYF
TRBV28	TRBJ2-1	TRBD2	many	TGTGCCAGCAGCGGTCTAGCGGGAGGGAAATACAATGAGCAGTTCTTC	CASSGLAGGKYNEQFF
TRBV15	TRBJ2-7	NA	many	TGTGCCACCAGCGGGGGGAATTACGAGCAGTACTTC	CATSGGNYEQYF
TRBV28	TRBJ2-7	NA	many	TGTGCCAGCAGACTAAGAGAACTTTCCTACGAGCAGTACTTC	CASRLRELSYEQYF
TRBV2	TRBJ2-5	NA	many	TGTGCCAGCAGTGAGGTGTCCCAGGGGAGGGTAGAGACCCAGTACTTC	CASSEVSQGRVETQYF
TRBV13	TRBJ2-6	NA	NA	TGTGCCAGCAGCTCTTCGTACTCTGGGGCCAACGTCCTGACTTTC	CASSSSYSGANVLTF
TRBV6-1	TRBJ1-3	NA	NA	TGTGCCAGCAGCAATCCCCCTGGAAACACCATATATTTT	CASSNPPGNTIYF
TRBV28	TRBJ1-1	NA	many	TGTGCCAGCAGTTTATTGAGGGGGTACACTGAAGCTTTCTTT	CASSLLRGYTEAFF
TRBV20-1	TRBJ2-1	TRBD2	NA	TGCAGTGCTAGAGATAGGTCTAGCGGAAACTACAATGAGCAGTTCTTC	CSARDRSSGNYNEQFF
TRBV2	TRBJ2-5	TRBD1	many	TGTGCCAGCAGCCTCCGGGACAGGGGGCTCCAAGAGACCCAGTACTTC	CASSLRDRGLQETQYF
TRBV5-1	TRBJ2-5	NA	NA	TGCGCCAGCAGCTTGACGGGACAAGTCCGGGAGACCCAGTACTTC	CASSLTGQVRETQYF
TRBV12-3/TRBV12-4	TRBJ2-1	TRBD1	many	TGTGCCAGCAGTCCACTAGTGAGGGGGCGCAATGAGCAGTTCTTC	CASSPLVRGRNEQFF
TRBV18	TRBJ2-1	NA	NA	TGTGCCAGCTCACAAGGACTAAACAATGAGCAGTTCTTC	CASSQGLNNEQFF
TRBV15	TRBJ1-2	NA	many	TGTGCCACCAGCGTCGAGGGGGAAGGGAGCTATGGCTACACCTTC	CATSVEGEGSYGYTF
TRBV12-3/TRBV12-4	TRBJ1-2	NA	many	TGTGCCAGCAGTTTGATAGGGGCGGGACGGCTTAACTATGGCTACACCTTC	CASSLIGAGRLNYGYTF
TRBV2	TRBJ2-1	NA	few	TGTGCCAGCAAAACGAGACGATACAATGAGCAGTTCTTC	CASKTRRYNEQFF
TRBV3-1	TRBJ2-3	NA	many	TGTGCCAGCAGCCAAGATAAAGTTGACAGTAGCACAGATACGCAGTATTTT	CASSQDKVDSSTDTQYF
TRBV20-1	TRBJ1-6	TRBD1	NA	TGCAGTGCTAGAGAGGCCGACAGGGGGAATTCACCCCTCCACTTT	CSAREADRGNSPLHF
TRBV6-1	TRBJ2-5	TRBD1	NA	TGTGCCAGCAGCAGGGGGAAAGAGACCCAGTACTTC	CASSRGKETQYF
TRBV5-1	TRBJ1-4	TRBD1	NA	TGCGCCAGCAGCTTGGGACAGGGGGCTTCTGAAAAACTGTTTTTT	CASSLGQGASEKLFF
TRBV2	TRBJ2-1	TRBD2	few	TGTGCCAGCAGTTCTAGCGGGGTTGGGGAAGGGTTCTTC	CASSSSGVGEGFF
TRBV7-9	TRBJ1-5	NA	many	TGTGCCAGCAGACCGAGGGTTAGCAATCAGCCCCAGCATTTT	CASRPRVSNQPQHF
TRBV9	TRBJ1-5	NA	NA	TGTGCCAGCAACAAGGGAGTAAGCAATCAGCCCCAGCATTTT	CASNKGVSNQPQHF
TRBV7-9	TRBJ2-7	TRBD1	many	TGTGCCAGCAGCTCACACCGGGACAGGGAAACACTCGAGCAGTACTTC	CASSSHRDRETLEQYF
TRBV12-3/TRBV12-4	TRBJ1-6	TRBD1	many	TGTGCCAGCAGACGGACAGGGGGAGCAGTTTCACCCCTCCACTTT	CASRRTGGAVSPLHF